This T cell receptor (beta chain) is from a study of T cells in tuberculosis. For the study at large: A South African cohort included IGRA-negative adolescents, latently infected IGRA-positive adolescents and adults with active tuberculosis. Findings and limits, study-wide: Classification accuracy was 87% (AUROC roughly 0.9) with the GMM-specific repertoire.

Germline-derived CDR1 and CDR2 are PRHDT and FYEKMQ (reference sequence). CDR3 length equals 12 residues. The data were produced by immunoSEQ multiplex PCR, yet TCRdb's version contains in-frame clones alone and is incomplete. In the table there are over 25,000 clones, under 95% of which are singletons. This clone was counted once. Its target is not known. Time point given: new active TB diagnosis, blood taken before or within 7 days of starting treatment. On average about 100,000 T cells per donor were immunosequenced. The TCR was taken from an adult with tuberculosis. The chain has TRBV13 and TRBJ2-5; D is undetermined. The J call may not be correct, given that the DNA end is closer to TRBJ2-7. Sequenced material: PBMCs, taken at tuberculosis diagnosis. The CDR3 spells CASSSLAYEQYF. Here the CDR3 DNA reads TGTGCCAGCAGCTCCCTTGCCTACGAGCAGTACTTC.